A single sample gave rise to the 11 T cell receptor beta chains below, sequenced in a study of human T cells and chemical hapten exposure. TCRdb independently ran MiXCR on the RACE reads; one entry per CDR3 protein. The sample holds around 80,000 distinct CDR3 sequences; about 8.6% are singletons and the top ten take around 1.6%. Indicated time point: healthy volunteer bleed at 6 weeks. Researchers extracted total RNA from unfractionated whole blood. Sequences were obtained from whole blood. The source of these receptors is a male donor in good health. Some clones in this sample may be carry-over from other donors' samples.

The chain carries TRBV20-1 and TRBJ1-5; 8 bases fit TRBD1. The V segment lost 6 bases and the J segment 0 bases; nucleotides outside the gene matches: 4. CDR1 and CDR2 from the germline V gene are DFQATT and SNEGSKA (reference sequence). The CDR3 totals 14 residues. The CDR3 region is CSAGQGYSNQPQHF. The CDR3 nucleotides read TGCAGTGCCGGACAGGGTTATAGCAATCAGCCCCAGCATTTT.

This rearrangement joins TRBV29-1 to TRBJ2-1; D possibly corresponds to TRBD2 (7 bases). Germline V gene lookup returns CDR1 SQVTM and CDR2 ANQGSEA. V gave up 4 bases and J gave up 2 bases, with 12 bases separating them. The CDR3 covers 14 residues. The CDR3 bases are TGCAGCGTTGGGGGGGCGGGAGCCTACAATGAGCAGTTCTTC. Translated, it gives CSVGGAGAYNEQFF.

This clonotype was found many times. The chain couples TRBV4-3 to TRBJ1-6; D ambiguous. V was trimmed by 0 bases and J by 6 bases, leaving 6 bases between them. Germline loops: CDR1 LGHNA, CDR2 YSLEER. The CDR3 runs 14 residues. CDR3 DNA: TGCGCCAGCAGCCAAGAGGCCGGTAATTCACCCCTCCACTTT. This translates into CASSQEAGNSPLHF.

This clonotype was detected a few times. The chain employs TRBV18 and TRBJ2-7, with D possibly being TRBD2 (6 bases). Germline CDR1 and CDR2: KGHSH and LQKENI. The CDR3 contains 13 residues. The V end was cut by 3 bases, the J end by 4 bases, with 10 bases between. The CDR3 DNA reads as TGTGCCAGCTCACCGGCGGGAATTTACGAGCAGTACTTC. Its protein is CASSPAGIYEQYF.

This clonotype was seen only a few times. This chain links TRBV4-1 with TRBJ2-1, with 11 bases identical to TRBD2. Trimming at V came to 0 bases and at J to 5 bases, leaving 6 bases not matched to a gene. The CDR3 runs 17 residues. Germline values: CDR1 MGHRA, CDR2 YSYEKL. CDR3 in DNA: TGCGCCAGCAGCCAAGAGGTTAGCGGGAGGGCCGACAATGAGCAGTTCTTC. As protein: CASSQEVSGRADNEQFF.

In its sample, this clonotype was seen once. V and J are TRBV6-2 or TRBV6-3 and TRBJ2-2; no firm D call. Germline loops: CDR1 MNHEY, CDR2 SVGEGT. CDR3 length equals 14 residues. V was clipped by 2 bases and J by 1 base, with 5 bases between them. The CDR3 region has the DNA TGTGCCAGCAGTTACGCACGGAACACCGGGGAGCTGTTTTTT. Its translation is CASSYARNTGELFF.

The J gene is TRBJ2-7, the V gene TRBV12-3 or TRBV12-4; tentative D call: TRBD2 (6 bases). The CDR3 contains 17 residues. Trimming shortened V by 3 bases and J by 6 bases, and 24 bases separated the two germline ends. DNA for the CDR3: TGTGCCAGCAGTTTGGTGGTCGGGGGAGGCCCCCCTCGCGAGCAGTACTTC. As protein: CASSLVVGGGPPREQYF.

This clonotype was detected a few times. The chain combines TRBV5-4 with TRBJ2-6, with unresolved D. The length of the CDR3 is 16 residues. The V end was cut by 4 bases, the J end by 0 bases, with 11 bases between. Germline CDR1 is SGHNT and CDR2 is YYREEE (reference sequence). The CDR3 sequence is CASSPSLNSGANVLTF. The CDR3 DNA reads as TGTGCCAGCAGCCCGAGTCTGAACTCTGGGGCCAACGTCCTGACTTTC.

This clonotype was found many times. The chain employs TRBV5-1 and TRBJ2-7; the match to TRBD1 covers 9 bases. This CDR3 has 13 amino acids. The V gene's germline CDR1 is SGHRS and CDR2 YFSETQ. V trimming: 4 bases; J trimming: 4 bases; junction bases outside the gene matches: 3. CDR3 region: CASSGGTGYEQYF. CDR3 in DNA: TGCGCCAGCAGCGGGGGGACAGGGTACGAGCAGTACTTC.

This clonotype was recorded a few times. V and J are TRBV10-2 and TRBJ2-6; 10 bases map to TRBD2. Germline values: CDR1 WSHSY, CDR2 SAAADI. CDR3 size: 19 residues. With 3 bases clipped from V and 7 bases from J, the junction kept 15 bases outside the gene matches. DNA for the CDR3: TGCGCCAGCAGTGACCAGCTAGCGGGAGTATGGTTAGGAGCCAACGTCCTGACTTTC. Encoded protein: CASSDQLAGVWLGANVLTF.

This clonotype came up many times. The rearrangement joins TRBV6-2 or TRBV6-3 to TRBJ2-1; the D gene could be TRBD1 or TRBD2 (5 bases each). The CDR3 is 14 amino acids. Trimming removed 6 bases from V and 8 bases from J, with 17 bases in between. Per germline, CDR1 MNHEY and CDR2 SVGEGT. For the CDR3, the DNA is TGTGCCAGCAGACGACGGAGAGGGGTCGATGAGCAGTTCTTC. Amino acid sequence: CASRRRRGVDEQFF.